Below, one T cell receptor (beta chain) is given with its context. This sample was taken from a study of T cells in narcolepsy. This table comes from immunoSEQ multiplex PCR, and its TCRdb copy is limited to in-frame clones, with some not included. The data contain 36,000 or so clones, roughly 90% of them singletons. This TCR came from a human donor with narcolepsy. Sequenced sample: CD45RA- memory CD4+ T cells from PBMCs.

The CDR3 spells CASSFGQGVQFF. As DNA, the CDR3 is TGTGCCAGCAGCTTCGGGCAGGGGGTCCAGTTCTTC. This chain uses TRBV7-3 with TRBJ2-1; 7 bases match TRBD1. The CDR3 runs 12 residues. The germline gives CDR1 SGHTA, CDR2 FQGTGA. V was pared by 3 bases and J by 13 bases, with 6 bases of the junction left unmatched.